This T cell receptor beta chain was sequenced in a study of blood T cells in healthy people across ages. Study-wide results and limits: The fall in TCR beta diversity per million T cells was roughly linear with age.

Germline V CDR1 and CDR2: SGHAT, FQDESV (reference sequence). This CDR3 has 15 residues. Combining a sample-barcoded 5' primer with a J-beta primer mix, a second PCR ran for roughly 6 to 12 cycles. A single record per CDR3 protein comes from TCRdb applying MiXCR to the 5' RACE reads. The repertoire holds about 570,000 distinct CDR3 sequences, with 25% to 30% as singletons. Comment on this clonotype: No antigen is known for it. The germline gene is not matched at one end of the junction; a read error may be the cause.

This TCR was sampled from a woman aged 65 to 85 in good health. The sample comprised blood. The chain recombines TRBV11-1 with TRBJ1-6; D perhaps matches TRBD1 (5 bases). CDR3 sequence: CANSLTGIANSPLHF. In DNA, the CDR3 is TGTGCCAACAGCTTAACAGGCATCGCCAATTCACCCCTCCACTTT.